A single TCR beta chain is shown here with its context. The V end was cut by 6 bases, the J end by 4 bases, with 9 bases between. CDR1 is SQVTM, CDR2 ANQGSEA, per germline. This CDR3 is 11 amino acids long. The use of a sample-barcoded 5' primer and a J-beta primer mix characterized a second PCR of about 7 to 12 cycles. TCRdb analysed the 5' RACE reads with MiXCR anew, one entry per CDR3 protein. This sample carries approximately 690,000 distinct CDR3 sequences, 58% of them seen once, and the ten largest clones take roughly 34%. These data are taken from a study of blood T cells in healthy people across ages.

This TCR was sampled from a man in his fifties or sixties in good health. This chain connects TRBV29-1 to TRBJ2-5; D call uncertain. Sequencing was performed on blood. The DNA for the CDR3 is TGCAGCGTCCCCGACCCAGAGACCCAGTACTTC. This translates into CSVPDPETQYF. Complete variable domain (other parts from reference TRBV29-1 and TRBJ2-5): SAVISQKPSRDICQRGTSLTIQCQVDSQVTMMFWYRQQPGQSLTLIATANQGSEATYESGFVIDKFPISRPNLTFSTLTVSNMSPEDSSIYLCSVPDPETQYFGPGTRLLVL.